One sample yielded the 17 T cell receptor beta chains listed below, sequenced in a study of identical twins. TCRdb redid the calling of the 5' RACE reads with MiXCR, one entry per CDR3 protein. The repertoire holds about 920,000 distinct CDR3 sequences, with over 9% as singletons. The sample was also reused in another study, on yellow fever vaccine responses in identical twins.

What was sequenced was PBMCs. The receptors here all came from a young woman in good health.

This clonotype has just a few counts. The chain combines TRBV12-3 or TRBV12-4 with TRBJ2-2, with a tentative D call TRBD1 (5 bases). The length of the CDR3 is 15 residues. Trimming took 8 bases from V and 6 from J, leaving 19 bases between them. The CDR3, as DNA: TGTGCCAGCTCCTTTGGGGCTAGTGGTTCCGGGGAGCTGTTTTTT. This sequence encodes CASSFGASGSGELFF.

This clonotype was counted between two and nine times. CDR3 DNA sequence: TGTGCCAGCAGCTTTCTGGGAGTGGTCTACAATGAGCAGTTCTTC. This translates into CASSFLGVVYNEQFF. V and J are TRBV5-7 and TRBJ2-1; tentatively, D is TRBD2 (5 bases). TRBV5-7 carries the ORF label, with uncertain function. V lost 2 bases, J lost 3 bases, and 12 bases lay in between. The CDR3 contains 15 residues.

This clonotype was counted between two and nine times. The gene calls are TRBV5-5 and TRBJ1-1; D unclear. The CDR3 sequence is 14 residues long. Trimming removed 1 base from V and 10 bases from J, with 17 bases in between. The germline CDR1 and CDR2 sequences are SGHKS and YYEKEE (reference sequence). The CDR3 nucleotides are TGTGCCAGCAGCTTGCGTGACACCGCTTTTCTAGCTTTCTTT. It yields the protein CASSLRDTAFLAFF.

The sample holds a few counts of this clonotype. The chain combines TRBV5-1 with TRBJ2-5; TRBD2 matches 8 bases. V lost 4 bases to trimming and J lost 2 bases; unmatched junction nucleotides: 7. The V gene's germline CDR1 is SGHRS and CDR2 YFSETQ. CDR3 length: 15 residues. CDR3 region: CASSPGSGSQETQYF. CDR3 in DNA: TGCGCCAGCAGCCCCGGGAGCGGGAGTCAAGAGACCCAGTACTTC.

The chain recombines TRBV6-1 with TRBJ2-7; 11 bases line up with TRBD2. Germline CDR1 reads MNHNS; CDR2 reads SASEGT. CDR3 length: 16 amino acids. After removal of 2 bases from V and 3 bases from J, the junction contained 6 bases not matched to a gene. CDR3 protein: CASSERRLAGSYEQYV. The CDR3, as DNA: TGTGCCAGCAGTGAAAGGCGACTAGCGGGGAGCTACGAGCAGTACGTC.

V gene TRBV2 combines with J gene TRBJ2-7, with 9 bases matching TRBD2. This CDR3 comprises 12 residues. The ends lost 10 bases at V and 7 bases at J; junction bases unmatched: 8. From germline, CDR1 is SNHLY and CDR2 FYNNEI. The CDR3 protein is CATSSGTGEQYF. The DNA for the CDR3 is TGTGCCACTTCTAGCGGGACGGGGGAGCAGTACTTC. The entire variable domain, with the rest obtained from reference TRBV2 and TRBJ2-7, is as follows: EPEVTQTPSHQVTQMGQEVILRCVPISNHLYFYWYRQILGQKVEFLVSFYNNEISEKSEIFDDQFSVERPDGSNFTLKIRSTKLEDSAMYFCATSSGTGEQYFGPGTRLTVT.

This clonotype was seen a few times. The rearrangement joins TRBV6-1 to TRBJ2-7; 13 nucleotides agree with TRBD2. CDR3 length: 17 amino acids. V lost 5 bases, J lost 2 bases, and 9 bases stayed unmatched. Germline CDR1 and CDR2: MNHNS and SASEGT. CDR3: CASSPGLAGSTTYEQYF. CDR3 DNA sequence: TGTGCCAGCAGTCCGGGACTAGCGGGATCTACTACCTACGAGCAGTACTTC.

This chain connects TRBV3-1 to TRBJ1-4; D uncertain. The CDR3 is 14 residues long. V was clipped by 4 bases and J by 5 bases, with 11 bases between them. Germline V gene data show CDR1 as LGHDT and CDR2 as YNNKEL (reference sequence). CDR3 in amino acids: CASSLGRINEKLFF. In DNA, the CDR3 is TGTGCCAGCAGCCTCGGACGGATAAATGAAAAACTGTTTTTT.

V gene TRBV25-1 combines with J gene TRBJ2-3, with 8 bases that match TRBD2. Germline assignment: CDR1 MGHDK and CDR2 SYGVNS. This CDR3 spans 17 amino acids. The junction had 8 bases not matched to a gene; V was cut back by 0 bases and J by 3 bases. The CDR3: CASSEYKTGGPTDTQYF. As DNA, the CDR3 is TGTGCCAGCAGTGAATATAAGACGGGAGGGCCAACAGATACGCAGTATTTT.

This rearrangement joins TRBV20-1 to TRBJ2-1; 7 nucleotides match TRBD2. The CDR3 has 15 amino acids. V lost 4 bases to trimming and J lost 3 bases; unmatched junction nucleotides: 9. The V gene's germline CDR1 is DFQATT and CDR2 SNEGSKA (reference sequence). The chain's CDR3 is CSAITRERNYNEQFF. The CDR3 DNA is TGCAGTGCTATTACGCGGGAGCGAAACTACAATGAGCAGTTCTTC.

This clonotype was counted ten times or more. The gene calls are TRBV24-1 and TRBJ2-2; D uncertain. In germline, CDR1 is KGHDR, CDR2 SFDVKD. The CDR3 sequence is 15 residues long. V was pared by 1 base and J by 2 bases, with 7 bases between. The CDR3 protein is CATSDFGENTGELFF. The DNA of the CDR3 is TGTGCCACCAGTGATTTCGGCGAAAACACCGGGGAGCTGTTTTTT.

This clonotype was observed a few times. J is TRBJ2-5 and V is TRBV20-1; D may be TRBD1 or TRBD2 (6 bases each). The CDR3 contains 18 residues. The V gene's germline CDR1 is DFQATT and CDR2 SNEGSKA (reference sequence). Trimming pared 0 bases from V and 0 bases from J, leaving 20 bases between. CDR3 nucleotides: TGCAGTGCTAGAGATAGGGGGGTATATGCGGCGTACCAAGAGACCCAGTACTTC. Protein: CSARDRGVYAAYQETQYF.

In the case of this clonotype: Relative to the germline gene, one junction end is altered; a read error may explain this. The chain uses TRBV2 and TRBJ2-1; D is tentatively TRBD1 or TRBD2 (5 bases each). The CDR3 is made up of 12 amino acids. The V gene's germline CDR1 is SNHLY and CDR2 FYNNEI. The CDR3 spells CAGSAEGPSQFF. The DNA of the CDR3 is TGTGCCGGCAGTGCCGAGGGACCGAGTCAGTTCTTC.

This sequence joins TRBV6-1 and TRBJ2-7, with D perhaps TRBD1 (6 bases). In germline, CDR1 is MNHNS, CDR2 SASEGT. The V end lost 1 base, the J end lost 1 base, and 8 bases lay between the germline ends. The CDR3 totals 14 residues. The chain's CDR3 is CASSEGTVSYEQYV. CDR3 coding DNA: TGTGCCAGCAGTGAAGGGACAGTATCCTACGAGCAGTACGTC.

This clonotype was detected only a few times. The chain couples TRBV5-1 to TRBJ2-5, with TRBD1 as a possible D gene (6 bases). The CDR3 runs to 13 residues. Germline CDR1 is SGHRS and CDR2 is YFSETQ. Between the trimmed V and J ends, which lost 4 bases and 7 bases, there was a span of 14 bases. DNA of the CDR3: TGCGCCAGCAGCCCCAGGCCCAGGGGGACCCAGTACTTC. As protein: CASSPRPRGTQYF.

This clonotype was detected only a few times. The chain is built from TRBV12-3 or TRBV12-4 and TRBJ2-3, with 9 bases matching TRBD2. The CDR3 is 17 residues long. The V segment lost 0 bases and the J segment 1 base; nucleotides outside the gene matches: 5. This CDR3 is CASSLALVAGGTDTQYF. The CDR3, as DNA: TGTGCCAGCAGTTTAGCGTTGGTAGCGGGAGGCACAGATACGCAGTATTTT.

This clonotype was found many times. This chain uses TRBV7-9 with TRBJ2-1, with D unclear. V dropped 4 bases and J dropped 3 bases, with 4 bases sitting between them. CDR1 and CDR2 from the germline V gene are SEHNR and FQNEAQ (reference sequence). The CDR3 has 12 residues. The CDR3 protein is CASSSNYNEQFF. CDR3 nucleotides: TGTGCCAGCAGCTCCAACTACAATGAGCAGTTCTTC.